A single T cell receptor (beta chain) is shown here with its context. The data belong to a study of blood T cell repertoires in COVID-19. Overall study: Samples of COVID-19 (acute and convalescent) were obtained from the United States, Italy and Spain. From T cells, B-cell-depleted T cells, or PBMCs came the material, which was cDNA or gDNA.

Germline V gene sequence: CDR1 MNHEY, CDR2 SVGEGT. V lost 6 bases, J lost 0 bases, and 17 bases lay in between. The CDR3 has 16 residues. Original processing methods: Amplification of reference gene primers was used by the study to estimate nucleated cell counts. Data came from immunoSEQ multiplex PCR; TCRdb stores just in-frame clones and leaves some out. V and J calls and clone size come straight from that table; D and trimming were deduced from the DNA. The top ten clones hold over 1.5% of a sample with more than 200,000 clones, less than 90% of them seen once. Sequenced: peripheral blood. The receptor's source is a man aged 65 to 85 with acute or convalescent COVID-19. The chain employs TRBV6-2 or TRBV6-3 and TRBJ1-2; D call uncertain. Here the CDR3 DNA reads TGTGCCAGCAGCCCCGGCTCCAGTAGCCCTAACTATGGCTACACCTTC. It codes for CASSPGSSSPNYGYTF.